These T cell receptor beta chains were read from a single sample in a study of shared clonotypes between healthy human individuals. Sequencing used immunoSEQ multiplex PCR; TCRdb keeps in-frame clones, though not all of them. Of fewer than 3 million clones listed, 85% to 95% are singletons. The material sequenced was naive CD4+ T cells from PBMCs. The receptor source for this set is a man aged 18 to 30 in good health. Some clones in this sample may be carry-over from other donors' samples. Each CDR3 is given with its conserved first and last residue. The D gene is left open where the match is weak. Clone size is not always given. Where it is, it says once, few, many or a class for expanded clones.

cdr3_aa: CASSLDRGYEQYF; cdr3_nt: TGCGCCAGCAGCTTGGACAGGGGCTACGAGCAGTACTTC; j_call: TRBJ2-7; v_call: TRBV4-3; d_call: TRBD1; clone_size: -
cdr3_aa: CASISTGRLTEAFF; cdr3_nt: TGTGCCAGCATTTCGACAGGGAGGTTAACTGAAGCTTTCTTT; j_call: TRBJ1-1; v_call: TRBV28; d_call: TRBD1; clone_size: -
cdr3_aa: CASSPNDRARGTQYF; cdr3_nt: TGTGCCAGCAGTCCTAACGACAGGGCCAGGGGGACCCAGTACTTC; j_call: TRBJ2-5; v_call: TRBV28; d_call: TRBD1; clone_size: -
cdr3_aa: CASSSRGTSGTSYNEQFF; cdr3_nt: TGTGCCAGCAGCTCACGGGGGACTAGCGGGACCTCCTACAATGAGCAGTTCTTC; j_call: TRBJ2-1; v_call: TRBV11-3; d_call: TRBD2; clone_size: -
cdr3_aa: CASSPEFSGNTIYF; cdr3_nt: TGTGCCAGCTCCCCCGAGTTCTCTGGAAACACCATATATTTT; j_call: TRBJ1-3; v_call: TRBV6-6; d_call: -; clone_size: -
cdr3_aa: CAWSSDIDSGNTIYF; cdr3_nt: TGTGCCTGGAGTTCCGACATCGACTCTGGAAACACCATATATTTT; j_call: TRBJ1-3; v_call: TRBV30; d_call: -; clone_size: -
cdr3_aa: CASSLRTGSHEQYF; cdr3_nt: TGCGCCAGCAGCTTGCGAACAGGGTCCCACGAGCAGTACTTC; j_call: TRBJ2-7; v_call: TRBV5-1; d_call: -; clone_size: -
cdr3_aa: CASRGELNEKLFF; cdr3_nt: TGTGCCAGCAGGGGGGAGCTGAATGAAAAACTGTTTTTT; j_call: TRBJ1-4; v_call: TRBV5-4; d_call: -; clone_size: -
cdr3_aa: CASSFDYQGDRKLFF; cdr3_nt: TGCGCCAGCAGCTTTGATTACCAGGGGGACAGAAAACTGTTTTTT; j_call: TRBJ1-4; v_call: TRBV5-1; d_call: TRBD1; clone_size: -
cdr3_aa: CASSLRQGEGYTF; cdr3_nt: TGTGCCAGCAGCTTGAGGCAGGGGGAAGGCTACACCTTC; j_call: TRBJ1-2; v_call: TRBV7-2; d_call: TRBD1; clone_size: -
cdr3_aa: CASPPSGRAGYEQFF; cdr3_nt: TGTGCCAGCCCGCCCAGCGGGAGGGCCGGGTATGAGCAGTTCTTC; j_call: TRBJ2-1; v_call: TRBV28; d_call: TRBD2; clone_size: -
cdr3_aa: CASSVTSSNQPQHF; cdr3_nt: TGTGCCAGCAGTGTGACAAGTAGCAATCAGCCCCAGCATTTT; j_call: TRBJ1-5; v_call: TRBV2; d_call: -; clone_size: -
cdr3_aa: CASSSPWGQGAYEQYF; cdr3_nt: TGTGCCAGCAGTTCCCCCTGGGGACAGGGTGCCTACGAGCAGTACTTC; j_call: TRBJ2-7; v_call: TRBV28; d_call: TRBD1; clone_size: -
cdr3_aa: CAGSRTVNTEAFF; cdr3_nt: TGCGCCGGGAGTAGGACGGTGAACACTGAAGCTTTCTTT; j_call: TRBJ1-1; v_call: TRBV4-3; d_call: -; clone_size: few
cdr3_aa: CASSFRQGGYEQYF; cdr3_nt: TGTGCCAGCAGCTTCCGACAGGGGGGATACGAGCAGTACTTC; j_call: TRBJ2-7; v_call: TRBV11-3; d_call: TRBD1; clone_size: -
cdr3_aa: CATSRDSVAKNIQYF; cdr3_nt: TGTGCCACCAGCAGAGATTCCGTAGCCAAAAACATTCAGTACTTC; j_call: TRBJ2-4; v_call: TRBV15; d_call: -; clone_size: -
cdr3_aa: CASSPQGVNTEAFF; cdr3_nt: TGTGCCAGCTCACCACAGGGGGTTAACACTGAAGCTTTCTTT; j_call: TRBJ1-1; v_call: TRBV18; d_call: -; clone_size: -
cdr3_aa: CASSLNGGKSPLHF; cdr3_nt: TGTGCCAGCAGCTTGAACGGAGGGAAATCACCCCTCCACTTT; j_call: TRBJ1-6; v_call: TRBV5-8; d_call: -; clone_size: -
cdr3_aa: CASSSTGGPYGYTF; cdr3_nt: TGTGCCAGCAGTTCGACAGGGGGCCCTTATGGCTACACCTTC; j_call: TRBJ1-2; v_call: TRBV6-5; d_call: TRBD1; clone_size: -
cdr3_aa: CASSLTSGYFPEQFF; cdr3_nt: TGTGCCAGCAGCCTCACTAGCGGGTATTTTCCTGAGCAGTTCTTC; j_call: TRBJ2-1; v_call: TRBV7-9; d_call: TRBD2; clone_size: once
cdr3_aa: CASSPLDGLAKNIQYF; cdr3_nt: TGTGCCAGCTCACCCCTAGACGGACTAGCCAAAAACATTCAGTACTTC; j_call: TRBJ2-4; v_call: TRBV18; d_call: -; clone_size: -
cdr3_aa: CAWSGQWGAEAFF; cdr3_nt: TGTGCCTGGAGCGGCCAGTGGGGGGCTGAAGCTTTCTTT; j_call: TRBJ1-1; v_call: TRBV30; d_call: -; clone_size: -
cdr3_aa: CASSLSPIAGEPYF; cdr3_nt: TGTGCCAGCAGTTTATCGCCCATAGCGGGAGAGCCTTACTTC; j_call: TRBJ2-7; v_call: TRBV27; d_call: TRBD2; clone_size: -